This TCR beta chain was found in a study of blood T cell repertoires in COVID-19. The V end was cut by 6 bases, the J end by 4 bases, with 13 bases between. The CDR3 loop spans 14 amino acids. CDR1 and CDR2 (germline): SNHLY, FYNNEI. Assay: immunoSEQ multiplex PCR; the TCRdb copy retains only in-frame clones and omits some. The sample lists some 220,000 clones, 70% to 85% seen once, with 9.7% in the top ten. V usage is TRBV2 and J usage is TRBJ1-3, with D tentatively TRBD1 (6 bases). The sample comprised peripheral blood. This clonotype originated in a man aged 50 to 60 with active or convalescent COVID-19. The CDR3 DNA is TGTGCCAGCAGCCTAAACAGGGCCGGAAACACCATATATTTT. Translation gives CASSLNRAGNTIYF.